Each of the 14 T cell receptor beta chains below was sequenced from the same sample in a study of T cells in Graves' hyperthyroidism and ophthalmopathy. What was amplified from RNA transcripts were TCR beta CDR3 regions. HTBI primers drove first-round RT-PCR of the TCR CDR3. MiXCR, applied by TCRdb to the multiplex PCR reads, yields one record per CDR3 protein. The sample holds under 400,000 distinct CDR3 sequences, approximately 18% seen once. The sample consisted of blood. The origin of the receptors is a woman in her fifties or sixties with Graves' hyperthyroidism.

J is TRBJ2-5 and V is TRBV3-1; 9 bases agree with TRBD2. The germline V gene has CDR1 LGHDT and CDR2 YNNKEL (reference sequence). There are 15 residues in the CDR3. Germline trimming cut 4 bases from V and 5 bases from J; bases unmatched to any gene: 8. The CDR3 region has the DNA TGTGCCAGCAGCCCCGATCCAAGCGGGGGGGAGACCCAGTACTTC. Translating it yields CASSPDPSGGETQYF.

This clonotype was observed a handful of times. The chain joins TRBV7-2 to TRBJ1-5; a weak D match, TRBD1 (6 bases). This CDR3 is built from 13 residues. Germline V CDR1 and CDR2: SGHTA, FQGNSA. V lost 5 bases and J 8 bases, leaving 13 bases between the germline ends. CDR3 nucleotide sequence: TGTGCCAGCAGCCGAGGGGGGGGGGAGCCCCAGCATTTT. Translated: CASSRGGGEPQHF.

This clonotype was seen only a few times. J is TRBJ2-1 and V is TRBV12-5; no clear D. V dropped 1 base and J dropped 3 bases, with 13 bases sitting between them. This CDR3 has 16 residues. Germline CDR1 and CDR2: LGHNT and FRNRAP. CDR3 bases: TGTGCTAGTGGTTTGGATTCTTCTGAATTCTACAATGAGCAGTTCTTC. Translation gives CASGLDSSEFYNEQFF.

This clonotype has more than one count but fewer than ten. CDR3 residues: CATSRATGGTDTQYF. The CDR3 DNA sequence: TGTGCCACCAGCAGAGCGACAGGGGGCACAGATACGCAGTATTTT. J is TRBJ2-3 and V is TRBV15, with 8 nucleotides matching TRBD1. V dropped 1 base and J dropped 1; count of bases not matched to a gene: 1. Germline loops: CDR1 LNHNV, CDR2 YYDKDF (reference sequence). The length of the CDR3 is 15 residues.

The rearrangement links TRBV24-1 to TRBJ2-1; 8 nucleotides line up with TRBD2. Germline V gene sequence: CDR1 KGHDR, CDR2 SFDVKD. Trimming at V came to 2 bases and at J to 3 bases, leaving 8 bases not matched to a gene. The CDR3 is 17 residues long. The CDR3 sequence: CATSDSRGGALYNEQFF. CDR3 bases: TGTGCCACCAGTGATTCCCGGGGGGGGGCCCTCTACAATGAGCAGTTCTTC.

This clonotype was picked up many times. The V and J genes are TRBV20-1 and TRBJ2-1; D is possibly TRBD2 (6 bases). The CDR3 loop spans 14 amino acids. Deletions cut 2 bases from V and 4 bases from J, with 12 bases between. Germline V CDR1 and CDR2: DFQATT, SNEGSKA (reference sequence). The CDR3 protein is CSARPSVLYNEQFF. CDR3 bases: TGCAGTGCTAGACCTAGCGTACTATACAATGAGCAGTTCTTC.

This clonotype was counted a few times. The chain's CDR3 is CASSYPSWTWDTDTQYF. CDR3 DNA: TGTGCCAGCAGTTACCCTTCTTGGACCTGGGACACAGATACGCAGTATTTT. The V and J genes are TRBV6-2 or TRBV6-3 and TRBJ2-3; no firm D call. Germline V CDR1 and CDR2: MNHEY, SVGEGT. This CDR3 spans 17 amino acids. The ends were cut back, 2 bases at V and 2 bases at J, with 17 bases in the middle.

The chain couples TRBV2 to TRBJ2-2, with TRBD2 matching over 8 bases. The CDR3 contains 14 residues. Germline V gene lookup returns CDR1 SNHLY and CDR2 FYNNEI. V lost 8 bases, J lost 0 bases, and 2 bases stayed unmatched. This CDR3 reads CASRGGTNTGELFF. DNA of the CDR3: TGTGCCAGCCGGGGGGGGACGAACACCGGGGAGCTGTTTTTT.

This clonotype turned up a few times. The V call is TRBV5-1, the J call TRBJ2-1, with 15 bases identical to TRBD2. The CDR3 loop spans 18 amino acids. Germline CDR1 reads SGHRS; CDR2 reads YFSETQ. The V and J ends lost 4 bases and 5 bases, in that order; junction bases with no gene match: 10. CDR3 region: CASSPDRGLAGGHNEQFF. The DNA of the CDR3 is TGCGCCAGCAGCCCGGACAGGGGACTAGCGGGAGGACACAATGAGCAGTTCTTC.

The rearrangement joins TRBV11-2 to TRBJ1-3; 8 nucleotides line up with TRBD1. The trim removed 1 base at V and 2 bases at J, leaving 4 bases unmatched. Germline V gene lookup returns CDR1 SGHAT and CDR2 FQNNGV. This CDR3 has 16 residues. The chain's CDR3 is CASSLGPQGAGNTIYF. The CDR3 region has the DNA TGTGCCAGCAGCTTAGGCCCACAGGGGGCTGGAAACACCATATATTTT. Complete variable domain (other parts from reference TRBV11-2 and TRBJ1-3): EAGVAQSPRYKIIEKRQSVAFWCNPISGHATLYWYQQILGQGPKLLIQFQNNGVVDDSQLPKDRFSAERLKGVDSTLKIQPAKLEDSAVYLCASSLGPQGAGNTIYFGEGSWLTVV.

The chain uses TRBV10-2 and TRBJ2-2; TRBD2 aligns across 7 bases. Trimming removed 3 bases from V and 3 bases from J; junction bases left unmatched: 7. CDR3 length equals 16 residues. Germline CDR1 is WSHSY and CDR2 is SAAADI. The CDR3 region has the DNA TGCGCCAGCAGTGAAGGTTTGGGACTACACACCGGGGAGCTGTTTTTT. This codes for CASSEGLGLHTGELFF.

This clonotype has at least ten counts. J is TRBJ2-5 and V is TRBV12-3 or TRBV12-4; 9 bases map to TRBD2. With 3 bases clipped from V and 5 bases from J, the junction kept 7 bases outside the gene matches. This CDR3 is built from 15 residues. CDR3 amino acids: CASSFGRGGAETQYF. CDR3 sequence (DNA): TGTGCCAGCAGTTTCGGTCGCGGGGGGGCCGAGACCCAGTACTTC.

This clonotype has ten or more counts. The chain carries TRBV11-2 and TRBJ2-7; no reliable D call. Trimming stripped 5 bases from V and 6 bases from J, with 8 bases between. CDR3 length: 11 amino acids. CDR1 is SGHAT and CDR2 is FQNNGV in the germline V gene. CDR3 nucleotide sequence: TGTGCCAGCAGCCGAAGTGTCGAGCAGTACTTC. The encoded protein is CASSRSVEQYF.

In its sample, this clonotype was seen many times. The chain uses TRBV5-1 and TRBJ2-3; TRBD1 agrees at 8 bases. V dropped 3 bases and J dropped 4; count of bases not matched to a gene: 4. The CDR3 totals 14 residues. Per germline, CDR1 SGHRS and CDR2 YFSETQ. The CDR3 region is CASSSGQVADTQYF. The CDR3 coding sequence is TGCGCCAGCAGCTCGGGACAGGTGGCAGATACGCAGTATTTT.